The 18 T cell receptor beta chains presented below share a single source sample, sequenced in a study of T cell responses to AZD1222 COVID-19 vaccine. Profiled with immunoSEQ multiplex PCR; TCRdb holds only in-frame clones, not every one. The sample lists approximately 190,000 clones, around 93% occurring once. Source: peripheral blood, taken on day 0 of AZD1222 vaccination. These receptors were obtained from an adult in good health.

The J gene is TRBJ2-3, the V gene TRBV10-3, with 9 nucleotides matching TRBD2. The CDR3 is 16 residues long. Germline V lookup: CDR1 ENHRY, CDR2 SYGVKD. Trimming removed 7 bases from V and 7 bases from J; junction bases left unmatched: 15. CDR3 protein: CAITEGASGAPNTQYF. CDR3 coding DNA: TGTGCCATCACCGAGGGGGCTAGCGGGGCCCCGAATACGCAGTATTTT.

V usage is TRBV9 and J usage is TRBJ2-7; D uncertain. Trimming left V 3 bases short and J 2 bases short, with 15 bases between. The germline gives CDR1 SGDLS, CDR2 YYNGEE. The CDR3 contains 15 residues. The chain's CDR3 is CASSADLYPPYEQYF. CDR3 DNA sequence: TGTGCCAGCAGCGCCGACCTTTACCCCCCCTACGAGCAGTACTTC.

This sequence joins TRBV19 and TRBJ2-1; 10 nucleotides line up with TRBD2. The junction had 6 bases not matched to a gene; V was cut back by 7 bases and J by 6 bases. The V gene's germline CDR1 is LNHDA and CDR2 SQIVND (reference sequence). This CDR3 spans 14 amino acids. The CDR3 region is CASTRTSGTNEQFF. CDR3 DNA: TGTGCCAGTACGAGGACTAGCGGTACCAATGAGCAGTTCTTC.

The chain carries TRBV9 and TRBJ2-4, with D maybe TRBD1 (6 bases). Germline V gene sequence: CDR1 SGDLS, CDR2 YYNGEE. Trimming removed 0 bases from V and 0 bases from J, with 10 bases in between. The CDR3 runs to 16 residues. CDR3 sequence (DNA): TGTGCCAGCAGCGTAGGACAGGACATAGCCAAAAACATTCAGTACTTC. Its protein product is CASSVGQDIAKNIQYF.

This chain uses TRBV28 with TRBJ2-7; D might be TRBD1 (6 bases). Trimming left V 6 bases short and J 6 bases short, with 12 bases between. The CDR3 totals 12 residues. From germline, CDR1 is MDHEN and CDR2 SYDVKM. The CDR3: CASSRQVSEQYF. CDR3 DNA sequence: TGTGCCAGCAGCCGACAGGTCTCCGAGCAGTACTTC.

The chain carries TRBV11-3 and TRBJ2-1, with D uncertain. The CDR3 covers 12 residues. Germline V gene lookup returns CDR1 SGHNT and CDR2 YENEEA. Trimming took off 4 bases at V and 5 bases at J, with 6 bases between the two ends. This CDR3 reads CASSYGDNEQFF. DNA of the CDR3: TGTGCCAGCAGCTACGGCGACAATGAGCAGTTCTTC.

This clone was seen once. The chain carries TRBV25-1 and TRBJ1-1; no clear D gene. Germline CDR1 MGHDK, CDR2 SYGVNS. The CDR3 contains 14 residues. Trimming left V 2 bases short and J 4 bases short, with 11 bases between. CDR3 region: CASSEGVGVTEAFF. The CDR3, as DNA: TGTGCCAGCAGTGAAGGGGTCGGGGTCACTGAAGCTTTCTTT.

The chain recombines TRBV7-9 with TRBJ1-2; D remains unclear. The CDR3 is 14 residues long. Germline assignment: CDR1 SEHNR and CDR2 FQNEAQ (reference sequence). The germline V and J ends were trimmed by 3 bases and 5 bases, with 13 bases remaining between them. The CDR3, as DNA: TGTGCCAGCAGCTTGGATACGGAACGGTATGGCTACACCTTC. It is translated as CASSLDTERYGYTF.

J is TRBJ1-6 and V is TRBV10-2, with TRBD1 as a possible D gene (6 bases). CDR3 length equals 14 residues. Trimming removed 1 base from V and 7 bases from J, with 8 bases in between. In germline, CDR1 is WSHSY, CDR2 SAAADI. CDR3 amino acids: CASSEWDTNSPLHF. The DNA for the CDR3 is TGCGCCAGCAGTGAGTGGGACACGAATTCACCCCTCCACTTT.

The chain joins TRBV7-3 to TRBJ2-7, with D tentatively TRBD1 (6 bases). Germline V lookup: CDR1 SGHTA, CDR2 FQGTGA. CDR3 length equals 14 residues. The V end was cut by 1 base, the J end by 7 bases, with 14 bases between. The chain's CDR3 is CASSLSGQKGEQYF. CDR3 coding DNA: TGTGCCAGCAGCTTAAGCGGACAGAAGGGAGAGCAGTACTTC.

The chain joins TRBV28 to TRBJ1-1; D not certain. V lost 3 bases, J lost 1 base, and 9 bases lay in between. Germline V CDR1 and CDR2: MDHEN, SYDVKM. The CDR3 is 14 residues long. The CDR3 region has the DNA TGTGCCAGCAGTTTCGCGGGAGGGAACACTGAAGCTTTCTTT. This codes for CASSFAGGNTEAFF.

V gene TRBV3-1 (or the pseudogene TRBV3-2) combines with J gene TRBJ1-3; D not certain. Germline V gene data show CDR1 as LGHDT and CDR2 as YNNKEL (reference sequence). This CDR3 has 15 residues. Between the trimmed V and J ends, which lost 1 base and 1 base, there was a span of 8 bases. The DNA for the CDR3 is TGTGCCAGCAGCCAAGGGGCTGGTTCTGGAAACACCATATATTTT. Protein product: CASSQGAGSGNTIYF.

The V call is TRBV30, the J call TRBJ1-1; the D is unclear. The CDR3 is made up of 13 amino acids. Germline V CDR1 and CDR2: GTSNPN, SVGIG (reference sequence). V lost 0 bases and J lost 1, with 6 bases in between. The chain's CDR3 is CAWSVVGNTEAFF. The CDR3 nucleotides read TGTGCCTGGAGTGTTGTAGGGAACACTGAAGCTTTCTTT.

The J gene is TRBJ1-6, the V gene TRBV13, with 8 bases fitting TRBD1. Trimming took 5 bases from V and 7 from J; bases not matched to a gene: 10. The CDR3 extends over 16 amino acids. The germline V gene encodes CDR1 PRHDT and CDR2 FYEKMQ (reference sequence). CDR3 in amino acids: CASSARRTGGNSPLHF. The CDR3 DNA follows: TGTGCCAGCAGCGCCAGACGTACAGGGGGAAATTCACCCCTCCACTTT.

The chain uses TRBV28 and TRBJ1-1; D is unresolved. Trimming removed 3 bases at V and 11 bases at J, with 19 bases between. Germline CDR1 MDHEN, CDR2 SYDVKM. The CDR3 spans 14 residues. The CDR3 bases are TGTGCCAGCAGTTTCGATTTGCCAGGAAGTTCGGCTTTCTTT. Protein product: CASSFDLPGSSAFF. Using reference TRBV28 and TRBJ1-1 for the parts outside the CDR3, the full variable domain is DVKVTQSSRYLVKRTGEKVFLECVQDMDHENMFWYRQDPGLGLRLIYFSYDVKMKEKGDIPEGYSVSREKKERFSLILESASTNQTSMYLCASSFDLPGSSAFFGQGTRLTVV.

The chain combines TRBV4-3 with TRBJ1-1, with D unresolved. Germline CDR1 reads LGHNA; CDR2 reads YSLEER. V lost 0 bases to trimming and J lost 0 bases, with 8 bases between them. The CDR3 runs to 15 residues. CDR3 DNA sequence: TGCGCCAGCAGCCAAGATAGGTCCATGAACACTGAAGCTTTCTTT. Amino acids: CASSQDRSMNTEAFF.

The chain carries TRBV19 and TRBJ2-2; the D is unclear. Germline V gene lookup returns CDR1 LNHDA and CDR2 SQIVND (reference sequence). Trimming took off 7 bases at V and 0 bases at J, with 9 bases between the two ends. This CDR3 contains 14 residues. CDR3 coding DNA: TGTGCCAGTATGGTCAGCGCGAACACCGGGGAGCTGTTTTTT. Amino acids: CASMVSANTGELFF.

V gene TRBV27 combines with J gene TRBJ2-2; 10 bases fit TRBD2. CDR1 and CDR2 (germline): MNHEY, SMNVEV (reference sequence). With V trimmed by 6 bases and J by 5 bases, 6 bases remained unmatched. The CDR3 covers 15 residues. CDR3 sequence: CASSPGLALTGELFF. The CDR3 DNA reads as TGTGCCAGCAGCCCGGGACTAGCGTTAACCGGGGAGCTGTTTTTT.